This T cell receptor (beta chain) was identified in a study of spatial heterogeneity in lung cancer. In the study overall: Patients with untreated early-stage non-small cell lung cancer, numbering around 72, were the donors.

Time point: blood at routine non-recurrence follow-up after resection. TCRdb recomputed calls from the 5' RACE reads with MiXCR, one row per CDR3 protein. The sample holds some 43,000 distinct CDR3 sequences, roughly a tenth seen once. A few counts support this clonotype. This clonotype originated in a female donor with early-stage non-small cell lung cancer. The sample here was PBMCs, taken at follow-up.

CDR3 nucleotides: TGCGCCAGCAGCTTCAACGTTGAGGGTGAAGAGACCCAGTACTTC. This codes for CASSFNVEGEETQYF. The rearrangement uses TRBV5-1 and TRBJ2-5; TRBD2 might be the D (5 bases). The germline V gene has CDR1 SGHRS and CDR2 YFSETQ. V lost 2 bases to trimming and J lost 3 bases, with 14 bases between them. The CDR3 sequence is 15 residues long.